The clone carrying this TCR beta chain was seen only a few times. Its antigen is undetermined. This record belongs to a study of T cell repertoires in cytomegalovirus infection. In TCRdb, the reads were re-called with MiXCR into one record per CDR3 protein. The profile shows 300,000 or so distinct CDR3 sequences, around 25% of them singletons. Specimen: cultured PBMCs, collected from culture after CMV antigen stimulation. The receptor was isolated from a human donor in good health (CMV status not recorded). Some clones in this sample may be carry-over from other donors' samples.

The CDR3 loop reads CASRLSLAHYNEQFF. For the CDR3, the DNA is TGTGCCAGTAGACTCTCACTAGCGCACTACAATGAGCAGTTCTTC. This rearrangement joins TRBV19 to TRBJ2-1, with 7 bases lining up with TRBD2. Germline V gene sequence: CDR1 LNHDA, CDR2 SQIVND (reference sequence). V was pared by 6 bases and J by 3 bases, with 8 bases of the junction left unmatched. This CDR3 comprises 15 residues.